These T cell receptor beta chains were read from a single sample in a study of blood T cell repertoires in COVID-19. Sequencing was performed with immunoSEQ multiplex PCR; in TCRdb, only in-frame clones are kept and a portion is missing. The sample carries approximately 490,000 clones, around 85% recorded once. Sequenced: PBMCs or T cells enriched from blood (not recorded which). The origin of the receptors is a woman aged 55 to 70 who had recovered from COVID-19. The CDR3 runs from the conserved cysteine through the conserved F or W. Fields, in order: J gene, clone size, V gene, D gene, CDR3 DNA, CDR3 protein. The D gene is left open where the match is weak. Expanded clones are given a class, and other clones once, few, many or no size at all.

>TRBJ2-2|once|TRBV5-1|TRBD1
TGCGCCAGCAGCTCGGACAGGGGGACCGGGGAGCTGTTTTTT
CASSSDRGTGELFF
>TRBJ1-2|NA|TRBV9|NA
TGTGCCAGCGGAGGGTTGGGCCTCGGGCGCTATGGCTACACCTTC
CASGGLGLGRYGYTF
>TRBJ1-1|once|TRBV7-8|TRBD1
TGTGCCAGCAGATTCAGGGGGGAGACTGAAGCTTTCTTT
CASRFRGETEAFF
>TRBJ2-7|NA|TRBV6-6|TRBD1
TGTGCCAGCAGGAAACCGGGACAGATATACGAGCAGTACTTC
CASRKPGQIYEQYF
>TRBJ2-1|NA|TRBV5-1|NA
TGCGCCAGCAGCCGGGGCGGGGGCCCATACAATGAGCAGTTCTTC
CASSRGGGPYNEQFF
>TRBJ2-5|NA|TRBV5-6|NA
TGTGCCAGCAGCCTTCGGGAGACCCAGTACTTC
CASSLRETQYF
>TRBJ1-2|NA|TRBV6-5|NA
TGTGCCAGCAGTTCCCTGACAGGATTGGACTACACCTTC
CASSSLTGLDYTF
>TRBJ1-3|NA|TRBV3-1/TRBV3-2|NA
TGTGCCAGCAGCCCCCCCCGCGGAGAAGGAAACACCATATATTTT
CASSPPRGEGNTIYF
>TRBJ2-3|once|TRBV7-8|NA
TGTGCCAGCAGCTTAGGGGGGCTGAGCGAGCCCACAGATACGCAGTATTTT
CASSLGGLSEPTDTQYF
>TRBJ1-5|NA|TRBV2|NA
TGTGCCAGCAGTCCCGGGACAACACACAATCAGCCCCAGCATTTT
CASSPGTTHNQPQHF
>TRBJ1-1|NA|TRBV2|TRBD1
TGTGCCAGCAGTGTTAGGGGGACAGGAGCCGATCGTGAAGCTTTCTTT
CASSVRGTGADREAFF
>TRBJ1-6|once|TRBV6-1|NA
TGTGCCAGCAGTGGGGGAAGGGAGGGATATAATTCACCCCTCCACTTT
CASSGGREGYNSPLHF
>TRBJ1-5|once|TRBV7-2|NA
TGTGCCAGCTGCTCGGGTCACCAAGCAGGGAGGGAGGGGCAGCCCCAGCATTTT
CASCSGHQAGREGQPQHF
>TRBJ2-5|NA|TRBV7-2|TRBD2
TGTGCCAGCAGCTTCGGGGCGGGGGGGCGATCGGAGACCCAGTACTTC
CASSFGAGGRSETQYF
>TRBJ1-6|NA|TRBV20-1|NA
TGCAGTGCTAGTAAGGGGGACCCTTGGGATTCACCCCTCCACTTT
CSASKGDPWDSPLHF
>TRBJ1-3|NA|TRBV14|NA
TGTGCCAGCAGCCAAGCAGTATTTGACAGTCGGGCTGGAAACACCATATATTTT
CASSQAVFDSRAGNTIYF
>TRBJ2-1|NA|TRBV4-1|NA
TGCGCCAGCAGCCTAGAAGAGAGGTTGGAGCAGTTCTTC
CASSLEERLEQFF
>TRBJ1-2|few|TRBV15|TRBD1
TGTGCCACCAGCGGCGGGACAGGGGGTTGGGACTATGGCTACACCTTC
CATSGGTGGWDYGYTF
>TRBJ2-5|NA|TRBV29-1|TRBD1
TGCAGCGTTAAAACAGGGGCCTTACAAGAGACCCAGTACTTC
CSVKTGALQETQYF
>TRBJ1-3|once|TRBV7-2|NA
TGTGCCAGCAGCTTAGAAGTTAACAAACCCTCTGGAAACACCATATATTTT
CASSLEVNKPSGNTIYF
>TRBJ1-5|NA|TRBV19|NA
TGTGCCAGTACCCGCCGAGGGGAGGTAGGAAATCAGCCCCAGCATTTT
CASTRRGEVGNQPQHF
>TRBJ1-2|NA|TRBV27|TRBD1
TGTGCCAGCACTCCAGGGGGCAACTATGGCTACACCTTC
CASTPGGNYGYTF
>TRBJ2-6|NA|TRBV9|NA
TGTGCCAGCACCCGAGGACTCGCACCCGACTCTGGGGCCAACGTCCTGACTTTC
CASTRGLAPDSGANVLTF
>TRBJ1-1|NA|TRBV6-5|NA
TGTGCCAGCAGTTACTACAGGGACATCACTGAAGCTTTCTTT
CASSYYRDITEAFF
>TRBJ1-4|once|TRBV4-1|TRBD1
TGCGCCAGCAGCCACAGGGGGCTCGGGGAAAAACTGTTTTTT
CASSHRGLGEKLFF
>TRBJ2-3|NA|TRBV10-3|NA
TGTGCCATCAGTGAAGGGGAAGCGACAGATACGCAGTATTTT
CAISEGEATDTQYF
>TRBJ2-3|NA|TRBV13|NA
TGTGCCAGCAGCTTACCAGGAACAGATACGCAGTATTTT
CASSLPGTDTQYF
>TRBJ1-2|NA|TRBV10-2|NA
TGCGCCAGCAGGCAGAACTATGGCTACACCTTC
CASRQNYGYTF
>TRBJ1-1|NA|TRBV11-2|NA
TGTGCCAGCAGCCGGGACATCCTGGGAGCTTTCTTT
CASSRDILGAFF
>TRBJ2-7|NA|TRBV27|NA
TGTGCCAGCAGTTTAAAGGCTAGCTCCTACGAGCAGTACTTC
CASSLKASSYEQYF
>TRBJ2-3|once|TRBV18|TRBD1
TGTGCCAGCTCACCCTGGACAGGGGATACAGATACGCAGTATTTT
CASSPWTGDTDTQYF
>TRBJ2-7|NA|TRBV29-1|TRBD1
TGCAGCGCTGAAACAGGGGAGTCCTACGAGCAGTACTTC
CSAETGESYEQYF
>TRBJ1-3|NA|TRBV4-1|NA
TGCGCCAGCAGCCAAGAGGAGGCAGGAACGGGAAACACCATATATTTT
CASSQEEAGTGNTIYF
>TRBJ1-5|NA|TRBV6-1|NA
TGTGCCAGCAGTGAGGCAGGGTCCTATCAGCCCCAGCATTTT
CASSEAGSYQPQHF
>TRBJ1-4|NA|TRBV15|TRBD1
TGTGCCACCAGCATGGGACAGGCTGGAGGGAGTGAAAAACTGTTTTTT
CATSMGQAGGSEKLFF
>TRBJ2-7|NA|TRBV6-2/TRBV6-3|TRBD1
TGTGCCAGCAGTGTGGACAGGGGGCGAGTTAAGGGGCAGTACTTC
CASSVDRGRVKGQYF
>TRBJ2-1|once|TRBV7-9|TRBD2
TGTGCCAGCAGCCCCCGGGGGGTCCCAGACAATGAGCAGTTCTTC
CASSPRGVPDNEQFF
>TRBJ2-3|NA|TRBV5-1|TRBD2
TGCGCCAGCAGCTTGGCCTCGCTAGCGGGGTCCACAGATACGCAGTATTTT
CASSLASLAGSTDTQYF
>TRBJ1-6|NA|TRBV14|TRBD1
TGTGCCAGCAGCCAATCCCCATCTTGGACAGGGAATAATTCACCCCTCCACTTT
CASSQSPSWTGNNSPLHF
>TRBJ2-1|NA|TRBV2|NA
TGTGCCAGCAGTGAAGCGCGGGGCAGAAGTGAGCAGTTCTTC
CASSEARGRSEQFF
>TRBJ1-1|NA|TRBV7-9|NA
TGTGCCAGCAGCTTATCCCAGGTGGAGGGGAACACTGAAGCTTTCTTT
CASSLSQVEGNTEAFF
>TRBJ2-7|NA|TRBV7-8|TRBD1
TGTGCCAGCAGCTTAGGTCGACAGGGCCGGTCCTACGAGCAGTACTTC
CASSLGRQGRSYEQYF
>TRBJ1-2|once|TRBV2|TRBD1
TGTGCCAGCAGTGAATCTGGGACAGGGGCTAACTATGGCTACACCTTC
CASSESGTGANYGYTF
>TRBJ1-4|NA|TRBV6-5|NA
TGTGCCAGCGGAGGGGTGGAAAAACTGTTTTTT
CASGGVEKLFF
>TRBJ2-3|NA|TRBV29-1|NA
TGCAGCCATTGGGGCCCAGGGGATACGCAGTATTTT
CSHWGPGDTQYF
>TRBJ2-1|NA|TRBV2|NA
TGTGCCAGCAGTCCAGACTTCGGTGTTCTCTTC
CASSPDFGVLF
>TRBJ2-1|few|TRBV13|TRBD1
TGTGCCAGCAGCCGGAGAGGGACAGGGCGGTCGGATGAGCAGTTCTTC
CASSRRGTGRSDEQFF
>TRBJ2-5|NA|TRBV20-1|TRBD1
TGCAGTGCTAGTCCGAGGGATAGGACAGGGGAAGAGACCCAGTACTTC
CSASPRDRTGEETQYF
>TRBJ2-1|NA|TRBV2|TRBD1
TGTGCCAGCAGTGCGGGACAGGGGGTCCGGAATGAGCAGTTCTTC
CASSAGQGVRNEQFF
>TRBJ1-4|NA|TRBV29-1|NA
TGCAGCGTTTCTGTTGGAACAGGGAATGAAAAACTGTTTTTT
CSVSVGTGNEKLFF
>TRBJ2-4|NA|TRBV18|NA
TGTGCCAGCTCCCTTTGGCAGGGCGAAGTCAAAAACATTCAGTACTTC
CASSLWQGEVKNIQYF
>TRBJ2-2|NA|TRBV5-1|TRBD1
TGCGCCAGCAGCGATCAGGGGGCCCTAAGGGGGGAGCTGTTTTTT
CASSDQGALRGELFF
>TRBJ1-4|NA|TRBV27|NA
TGTGCCAGCAGTTTATTCGGCGCAGGCCCTGCAACTAATGAAAAACTGTTTTTT
CASSLFGAGPATNEKLFF
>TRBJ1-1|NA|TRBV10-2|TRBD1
TGCGCCAGCACGGGGACAGGGAACACTGAAGCTTTCTTT
CASTGTGNTEAFF
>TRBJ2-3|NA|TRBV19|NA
TGTGCCAGTAGTATCCTAGAAAGCACAGATACGCAGTATTTT
CASSILESTDTQYF